This T cell receptor (beta chain) originates from a study of Tregs in tolerant kidney transplant recipients. General study findings and limits: Findings come from small patient numbers and require larger validation.

Germline assignment: CDR1 SEHNR and CDR2 FQNEAQ (reference sequence). The CDR3 covers 12 residues. The ends were cut back, 10 bases at V and 5 bases at J, with 11 bases in the middle. Assay used: immunoSEQ multiplex PCR; TCRdb lists only in-frame clones, some missing. Of 85,000 to 90,000 clones detected, around 90% appear once; the ten largest clones hold 4.5% to 5%. Note on this clone: Its antigen remains unknown.

Thawed PBMCs were FACS-sorted into unstimulated CD4+CD25+CD127- regulatory T cells, CD4+CD25- non-regulatory cells, CD4 and CD8 cells. The TCR sequence derives from a human donor in good health. Sequencing was done on a sample of CD8+ T cells from blood. The chain combines TRBV7-9 with TRBJ2-2; D might be TRBD2 (6 bases). CDR3 residues: CAIRRGTGELFF. The CDR3 nucleotides read TGTGCCATCAGGAGGGGAACCGGGGAGCTGTTTTTT. The full variable domain, its missing parts supplied by reference TRBV7-9 and TRBJ2-2, is DTGVSQNPRHKITKRGQNVTFRCDPISEHNRLYWYRQTLGQGPEFLTYFQNEAQLEKSRLLSDRFSAERPKGSFSTLEIQRTEQGDSAMYLCAIRRGTGELFFGEGSRLTVL.